The 22 T cell receptor beta chains below all came from one sample that was sequenced in a study of shared clonotypes between healthy human individuals. Using immunoSEQ multiplex PCR, the repertoire was profiled, and TCRdb retains in-frame clones only, with some absent. The sample has around 300,000 clones, around 87% seen once. The sample consisted of memory CD8+ T cells sorted from blood. Stated subset: CD45RO+ cells pooled with CCR7-negative TemRA cells. Receptors originate from a man between 18 and 29 years old in good health.

The chain joins TRBV5-6 to TRBJ2-4; no clear D. V lost 0 bases and J lost 0, with 10 bases in between. CDR1 and CDR2 (germline): SGHDT, YYEEEE. This CDR3 has 16 amino acids. The CDR3 protein is CASSLEGHLAKNIQYF. CDR3 in DNA: TGTGCCAGCAGCTTGGAGGGTCACCTAGCCAAAAACATTCAGTACTTC.

As concerns this clone: Other DNA sequences in the same sample also yield this CDR3. V gene TRBV6-5 combines with J gene TRBJ2-2; 7 bases agree with TRBD2. Looked up from germline, CDR1 is MNHEY and CDR2 is SVGAGI. After removal of 6 bases from V and 1 base from J, the junction contained 2 bases not matched to a gene. The CDR3 runs 14 residues. The DNA for the CDR3 is TGTGCCAGCAGCTCGGGGGGGAACACCGGGGAGCTGTTTTTT. Its translation: CASSSGGNTGELFF.

As DNA, the CDR3 is TGTGCCAGCAGTGAAGCGTCCGGACTAGCGGGAGGGATACCTTCCAATGAGCAGTTCTTC. It translates to CASSEASGLAGGIPSNEQFF. The chain has TRBV6-1 and TRBJ2-1; 15 bases fit TRBD2. Trimming removed 0 bases from V and 6 bases from J; junction bases left unmatched: 12. The CDR3 length is 20 residues. CDR1 and CDR2 (germline): MNHNS, SASEGT.

The chain is built from TRBV27 and TRBJ2-1; possible D gene TRBD2, 6 bases. Germline V gene sequence: CDR1 MNHEY, CDR2 SMNVEV (reference sequence). The CDR3 is 13 amino acids. V was cut by 6 bases and J by 10 bases, with 16 bases left in between. The CDR3 reads CASRPVTSGEQFF. In DNA form, the CDR3 reads TGTGCCAGCAGGCCGGTAACAAGCGGGGAGCAGTTCTTC.

The genes are TRBV11-2 and TRBJ2-3; D not certain. The CDR3 spans 15 residues. Germline-derived CDR1 and CDR2 are SGHAT and FQNNGV. V was pared by 1 base and J by 2 bases, with 10 bases between. The DNA for the CDR3 is TGTGCCAGCAGCTTAGGGGCCGCCCACACAGATACGCAGTATTTT. Translated: CASSLGAAHTDTQYF.

The gene calls are TRBV7-6 and TRBJ2-7; the D is unclear. Trimming removed 5 bases at V and 7 bases at J, with 18 bases between. The CDR3 spans 14 residues. Germline V gene data show CDR1 as SGHVS and CDR2 as FNYEAQ. For the CDR3, the DNA is TGTGCCAGCAGCCCATTCTGGGTTAGCTCGGAGCAGTACTTC. It specifies CASSPFWVSSEQYF.

The chain joins TRBV4-3 to TRBJ2-2; 8 bases line up with TRBD2. The CDR3 sequence is 16 residues long. Trimming removed 4 bases from V and 5 bases from J; junction bases left unmatched: 9. CDR1 is LGHNA, CDR2 YSLEER, per germline. CDR3 sequence: CASSPVLREGTGELFF. Here the CDR3 DNA reads TGCGCCAGCAGCCCCGTCCTCCGGGAGGGGACCGGGGAGCTGTTTTTT.

CDR3 sequence (DNA): TGTGCCAGCAGTTACTCTCCCATGTCAGGATACGAGCAGTACTTC. Translating it yields CASSYSPMSGYEQYF. J is TRBJ2-7 and V is TRBV6-5; D remains unclear. This CDR3 region has 15 residues. Trimming cost V 0 bases and J 4 bases, with 13 bases left between them. Germline lookup yields CDR1 MNHEY and CDR2 SVGAGI.

In regard to this clone: One junction end disagrees with the germline gene, perhaps due to a read error. The rearrangement joins TRBV28 to TRBJ1-2; no clear D. CDR3 length: 14 residues. Germline values: CDR1 MDHEN, CDR2 SYDVKM. The CDR3 loop reads CASSSPGLGYDYTF. The DNA for the CDR3 is TGTGCCAGCAGTTCTCCGGGTCTAGGATATGACTACACCTTC.

The chain carries TRBV7-9 and TRBJ1-1; D uncertain. CDR3 length equals 14 residues. Trimming left V 4 bases short and J 1 base short, with 10 bases between. Germline V gene lookup returns CDR1 SEHNR and CDR2 FQNEAQ (reference sequence). In DNA, the CDR3 is TGTGCCAGCAGCTCCCCTCGGGAGAACACTGAAGCTTTCTTT. Translated, it gives CASSSPRENTEAFF. Supplemented by reference TRBV7-9 and TRBJ1-1, the full variable domain reads DTGVSQNPRHKITKRGQNVTFRCDPISEHNRLYWYRQTLGQGPEFLTYFQNEAQLEKSRLLSDRFSAERPKGSFSTLEIQRTEQGDSAMYLCASSSPRENTEAFFGQGTRLTVV.

The V call is TRBV5-8, the J call TRBJ2-7; weak D call: TRBD1 (7 bases). Germline V gives CDR1 SGHTS, CDR2 YDEGEE. Trimming left V 4 bases short and J 3 bases short, with 20 bases between. The CDR3 has 16 residues. In DNA form, the CDR3 reads TGTGCCAGCAGCCAGGGAAGCGGGCAGGGGGTCTACGAGCAGTACTTC. Translating it yields CASSQGSGQGVYEQYF.

The V gene is TRBV6-1, the J gene TRBJ2-1, with D possibly being TRBD2 (5 bases). Germline-derived CDR1 and CDR2 are MNHNS and SASEGT. The CDR3 consists of 14 residues. Trimming shortened V by 3 bases and J by 4 bases, and 10 bases separated the two germline ends. The CDR3 nucleotides are TGTGCCAGCAGTGATCCTAGCCTATACAATGAGCAGTTCTTC. This gives the protein CASSDPSLYNEQFF.

A word on this clone: Other DNA sequences in this specimen translate into the identical CDR3. The J gene is TRBJ2-7, the V gene TRBV4-1; D remains ambiguous. CDR1 is MGHRA, CDR2 YSYEKL, per germline. Trimming pared 3 bases from V and 0 bases from J, leaving 6 bases between. The CDR3 extends over 13 amino acids. CDR3 sequence: CASSHSGSYEQYF. The CDR3 DNA reads TGCGCCAGCAGCCACTCTGGCTCCTACGAGCAGTACTTC.

This sequence joins TRBV30 and TRBJ2-5; 8 bases are shared with TRBD1. The germline CDR1 and CDR2 sequences are GTSNPN and SVGIG (reference sequence). V dropped 2 bases and J dropped 0; count of bases not matched to a gene: 8. The CDR3 covers 16 residues. CDR3: CAWSSWTGSYQETQYF. Here the CDR3 DNA reads TGTGCCTGGAGTTCCTGGACAGGGTCATACCAAGAGACCCAGTACTTC.

The J gene is TRBJ2-2, the V gene TRBV7-2, with a possible D match to TRBD2 (6 bases). V lost 5 bases and J 6 bases, leaving 25 bases between the germline ends. Germline-derived CDR1 and CDR2 are SGHTA and FQGNSA. The CDR3 is 18 amino acids. CDR3 amino acids: CASSPRLKGRERSGELFF. The CDR3, as DNA: TGTGCCAGCAGCCCCCGGTTAAAGGGACGGGAGCGGTCCGGGGAGCTGTTTTTT.

The sample holds a few counts of this clone. This rearrangement joins TRBV6-6 to TRBJ1-3; 9 nucleotides match TRBD1. Germline V lookup: CDR1 MNHNY, CDR2 SVGAGI (reference sequence). The CDR3 runs 16 residues. Unmatched junction bases numbered 6, after V lost 6 bases and J lost 0 bases. Written as DNA, the CDR3 is TGTGCCAGCAGCCTAACAGGGGGCCCCTCTGGAAACACCATATATTTT. Translating it yields CASSLTGGPSGNTIYF.

This chain connects TRBV27 to TRBJ2-3, with 9 bases identical to TRBD2. This CDR3 spans 16 amino acids. The junction had 11 bases not matched to a gene; V was cut back by 6 bases and J by 4 bases. The germline V gene has CDR1 MNHEY and CDR2 SMNVEV (reference sequence). For the CDR3, the DNA is TGTGCCAGCAGACTAGCCGGGACTAGCCTCCCAGATACGCAGTATTTT. This codes for CASRLAGTSLPDTQYF.

This clone was seen a handful of times. V usage is TRBV5-6 and J usage is TRBJ2-7; D possibly corresponds to TRBD2 (5 bases). Per germline, CDR1 SGHDT and CDR2 YYEEEE. The CDR3 contains 14 residues. Between the trimmed V and J ends, which lost 0 bases and 5 bases, there was a span of 12 bases. The CDR3, as DNA: TGTGCCAGCAGCTTGGATGCGGGTGGGAACGAGCAGTACTTC. Translated: CASSLDAGGNEQYF.

The V gene is TRBV29-1, the J gene TRBJ2-7; a possible D gene is TRBD1 (6 bases). The CDR3 loop spans 13 amino acids. V was pared by 0 bases and J by 5 bases, with 11 bases between. Germline V gene sequence: CDR1 SQVTM, CDR2 ANQGSEA. The DNA for the CDR3 is TGCAGCGTTGAAGAAGTGCAGGGGAACGAGCAGTACTTC. Protein: CSVEEVQGNEQYF.

This chain uses TRBV9 with TRBJ1-5; D unresolved. The CDR3 is 15 residues long. V lost 3 bases and J lost 3, with 13 bases in between. Germline CDR1 reads SGDLS; CDR2 reads YYNGEE. CDR3 sequence (DNA): TGTGCCAGCAGCGGGGTGGACGGGCTCAATCAGCCCCAGCATTTT. This sequence encodes CASSGVDGLNQPQHF.

This rearrangement joins TRBV5-5 to TRBJ2-7; D remains unclear. The CDR3 sequence is 13 residues long. The germline V and J ends were trimmed by 0 bases and 0 bases, with 4 bases remaining between them. From germline, CDR1 is SGHKS and CDR2 YYEKEE (reference sequence). The CDR3 loop reads CASSLDFSYEQYF. CDR3 nucleotide sequence: TGTGCCAGCAGCTTGGACTTCTCCTACGAGCAGTACTTC. Variable domain in full (rest from reference TRBV5-5 and TRBJ2-7): DAGVTQSPTHLIKTRGQQVTLRCSPISGHKSVSWYQQVLGQGPQFIFQYYEKEERGRGNFPDRFSARQFPNYSSELNVNALLLGDSALYLCASSLDFSYEQYFGPGTRLTVT.

The table lists this clone with a few counts. In DNA form, the CDR3 reads TGTGCCAGCAACGTACAGGGGGCGGATTCACCCCTCCACTTT. It specifies CASNVQGADSPLHF. The V call is TRBV27, the J call TRBJ1-6; 9 nucleotides match TRBD1. CDR1 and CDR2 from the germline V gene are MNHEY and SMNVEV (reference sequence). The CDR3 has 14 amino acids. V shed 7 bases and J 8 bases; nucleotides not matched to a gene: 6.